This TCR beta chain was sequenced for a study of blood T cell repertoires in COVID-19. With 6 bases removed from V and 5 bases from J, the gap between germline ends came to 11 bases. Germline CDR1 is SGHTA and CDR2 is FQGNSA. The CDR3 is 13 amino acids. Assay used: immunoSEQ multiplex PCR; TCRdb lists only in-frame clones, some missing. The data show roughly 86,000 clones, 86% seen once. This clone has just one count. This clonotype was obtained from a man in his fifties with active or convalescent COVID-19. Sequencing input: peripheral blood. V usage is TRBV7-2 and J usage is TRBJ1-5, with D possibly being TRBD1 (5 bases). The CDR3 reads CASSPQEDQPQHF. In DNA form, the CDR3 reads TGTGCCAGCAGTCCACAGGAAGATCAGCCCCAGCATTTT.